This T cell receptor (beta chain) was sequenced during a study of beta chain features in type 1 diabetes. Study overall: Analysis included under 120,000,000 sorted cells drawn from all samples.

Trimming removed 5 bases from V and 6 bases from J, with 5 bases in between. This CDR3 comprises 11 residues. Per germline, CDR1 SGHAT and CDR2 FQNNGV. Notes on the study in general: Within each of all four CD4+ subsets, Type 1 diabetes patients had TCRB CDR3s that were moderately but significantly shorter.

The sequenced template was cDNA made from the entire isolated RNA. Sequencing used immunoSEQ multiplex PCR; TCRdb keeps in-frame clones, though not all of them. Of about 25,000 clones listed, approximately 70% are singletons. Turning to this clone: No antigen is known for it.

The sequenced sample was stem cell memory CD4+ T cells from blood. The clonotype was recovered from a woman aged 40 to 50 with type 1 diabetes. The genes are TRBV11-2 and TRBJ2-1; unclear D gene. The CDR3 coding sequence is TGTGCCAGCAGCCCCTCCAATGAGCAGTTCTTC. Its protein product is CASSPSNEQFF.